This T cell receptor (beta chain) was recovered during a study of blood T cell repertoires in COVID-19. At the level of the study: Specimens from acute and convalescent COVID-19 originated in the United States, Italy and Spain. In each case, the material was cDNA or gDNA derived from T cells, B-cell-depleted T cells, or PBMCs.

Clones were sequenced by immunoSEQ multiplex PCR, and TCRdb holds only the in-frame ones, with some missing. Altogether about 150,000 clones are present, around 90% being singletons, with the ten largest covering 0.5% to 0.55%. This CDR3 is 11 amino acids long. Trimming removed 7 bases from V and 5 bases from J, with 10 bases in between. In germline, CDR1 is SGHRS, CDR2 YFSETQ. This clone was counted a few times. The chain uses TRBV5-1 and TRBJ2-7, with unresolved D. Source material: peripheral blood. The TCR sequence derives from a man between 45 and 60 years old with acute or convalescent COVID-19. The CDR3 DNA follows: TGCGCCAGCGCTTTGGCTGACGAGCAGTACTTC. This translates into CASALADEQYF.